Listed below are T cell receptor beta chains from one sample, sequenced in a study of CD8+ T cells in alopecia areata. Generated by immunoSEQ multiplex PCR, the TCRdb table keeps only in-frame clones and is missing some. The data contain approximately 98,000 clones, approximately 61% of them singletons. Specimen: NKG2D-low CD8+ T cells sorted from blood. The receptors here all came from a human donor with alopecia areata. Each CDR3 is given with its conserved first and last residue. The D gene is left open where the match is weak. Size tells how often a clone was seen (once, few, many) or the class of an expanded clone, and some rows leave it out.

TRBV29-1	few	TRBJ2-1	-	TGCAGCGTAGGGCGTGCGCCCGGAGCAGGCGATGAGCAGTTCTTC	CSVGRAPGAGDEQFF
TRBV6-1	-	TRBJ2-3	TRBD2	TGTGCCAGCAGTGAATGGGGACTAGCGGGCACAGATACGCAGTATTTT	CASSEWGLAGTDTQYF
TRBV27	-	TRBJ2-2	-	TGTGCCAGCAGTTCGGACAGTCCCGGGGAGCTGTTTTTT	CASSSDSPGELFF
TRBV12-5	-	TRBJ2-3	TRBD2	TGTGCTAGTGGTTTGATGGGCGGGAGGTCAGATACGCAGTATTTT	CASGLMGGRSDTQYF
TRBV27	-	TRBJ2-6	-	TGTGCCAGCACCTTGGCGCTAGAAAAACCTGGGGCCAACGTCCTGACTTTC	CASTLALEKPGANVLTF
TRBV21-1	-	TRBJ2-7	-	TGTGCCAGCAGTCCCCCGGGGACTAGCGGGAGAGGGGAGCAGTACTTC	CASSPPGTSGRGEQYF
TRBV5-6	-	TRBJ2-6	-	TGTGCCAGCAGCGTAGGGTCTGGGGCCAACGTCCTGACTTTC	CASSVGSGANVLTF
TRBV27	few	TRBJ2-7	-	TGTGCCAGCAGTGAATCTCGACGGGAGCAGTACTTC	CASSESRREQYF
TRBV29-1	few	TRBJ2-7	-	TGCAGCGTTGATTTGGGCTACGAGCAGTACTTC	CSVDLGYEQYF
TRBV27	-	TRBJ2-3	-	TGTGCCAGCAGTTTCATCCACACAGATACGCAGTATTTT	CASSFIHTDTQYF
TRBV27	-	TRBJ2-1	-	TGTGCCAGCAGTTTACTCCAAGTTAGGAACAATGAGCAGTTCTTC	CASSLLQVRNNEQFF
TRBV28	-	TRBJ2-6	-	TGTGCCAGCAGTGTACAGGGAGCTGGGGCCAACGTCCTGACTTTC	CASSVQGAGANVLTF
TRBV2	-	TRBJ1-1	TRBD1	TGTGCCAGCCCAGGGGGGAACACTGAAGCTTTCTTT	CASPGGNTEAFF
TRBV28	-	TRBJ2-3	TRBD1	TGTGCCAGCAGTTCCGAGGACAGGATATACACAGATACGCAGTATTTT	CASSSEDRIYTDTQYF
TRBV10-3	few	TRBJ2-1	-	TGTGCCATCAGTACCACAGGGACTGCCTACAATGAGCAGTTCTTC	CAISTTGTAYNEQFF
TRBV27	-	TRBJ2-3	TRBD2	TGTGCCAGCAGTCCCCAGGGACTAGGGGGGGCAGATACGCAGTATTTT	CASSPQGLGGADTQYF
TRBV7-8	few	TRBJ2-3	-	TGTGCCAGCAGCTCCCGACAGGGCACAGATACGCAGTATTTT	CASSSRQGTDTQYF
TRBV13	few	TRBJ2-7	TRBD2	TGTGCCAGCAGCCAGACGGGACTAGCGGCCTACGAGCAGTACTTC	CASSQTGLAAYEQYF
TRBV6-5	-	TRBJ2-7	-	TGTGCCAGCAGCCCGGGCATCATGGGTTACGAGCAGTACTTC	CASSPGIMGYEQYF
TRBV2	-	TRBJ2-7	-	TGTGCCAGCAGTGATGACAGAGTTGGGCACGAGCAGTACTTC	CASSDDRVGHEQYF
TRBV4-2	-	TRBJ2-7	-	TGTGCCAGCAGCCAAAGCGTCATTTTGGGCGGCGCCTACGAGCAGTACTTC	CASSQSVILGGAYEQYF
TRBV27	few	TRBJ1-1	TRBD1	TGTGCCAGCAGTACTATACGATATCCGGGACAGGGGGCGAACACTGAAGCTTTCTTT	CASSTIRYPGQGANTEAFF
TRBV7-9	few	TRBJ1-1	-	TGTGCCAGCAGCTTAGGTTTTTCACCGAAGAACACTGAAGCTTTCTTT	CASSLGFSPKNTEAFF
TRBV28	-	TRBJ2-6	-	TGTGCCAGCAGTTTTTCCGCTTCTGGGGCCAACGTCCTGACTTTC	CASSFSASGANVLTF